The source of this TCR beta chain is a study of OX40 agonist ivuxolimab in advanced cancers. Looking at the study overall: Of the patients, three showed partial responses, one with hepatocellular carcinoma and two with cutaneous melanoma.

Sequencing used immunoSEQ multiplex PCR; TCRdb keeps in-frame clones, though not all of them. The sample lists 35,000 or so clones; 70% to 85% were seen once. The CDR3 is 15 residues long. Losses at the gene ends were 6 bases for V and 1 base for J; bases not matched to a gene: 6. Germline CDR1 MDHEN, CDR2 SYDVKM. The J gene is TRBJ2-3, the V gene TRBV28; TRBD1 aligns across 8 bases. The sample in question was CD4+ or CD8+ T cells sorted from blood, obtained in a trial of the OX40 agonist ivuxolimab. This TCR derives from an adult with an advanced solid tumor such as melanoma, head and neck, liver or kidney cancer. Here the CDR3 DNA reads TGTGCCAGCAGCTTAGACAGGGGTCGCACAGATACGCAGTATTTT. This translates into CASSLDRGRTDTQYF.